This TCR beta chain emerged from a study of PD-1 blockade in classical Hodgkin lymphoma. The patients all showed relapse after autologous stem cell transplantation, while their brentuximab vedotin exposure varied. With 4 bases removed from V and 1 base from J, the gap between germline ends came to 14 bases. Germline V lookup: CDR1 SGHDT, CDR2 YYEEEE. The CDR3 extends over 15 amino acids. Sequencing was performed with immunoSEQ multiplex PCR; in TCRdb, only in-frame clones are kept and a portion is missing. The data contain approximately 7,500 clones, around 80% of them singletons. This TCR came from a human donor with classical Hodgkin lymphoma. This sample comprised peripheral blood mononuclear cells (PBMCs), obtained at baseline. The chain has TRBV5-6 and TRBJ1-2; tentatively, D is TRBD1 (5 bases). The CDR3, as DNA: TGTGCCAGCAGCAGAAGGGACGGCAATAACTATGGCTACACCTTC. The encoded protein is CASSRRDGNNYGYTF.